The 25 T cell receptor beta chains in this list originate from one sample, sequenced in a study of read filtering for tumor transcriptome and immune sequencing. The library was built from around 380 ng RNA with molecular barcoded adaptors for alpha/delta and beta/gamma chains. Each CDR3 protein is one row after TCRdb ran MiXCR on the reads. Of more than 30,000 distinct CDR3 sequences listed, roughly 13% are singletons. The sequenced material came from a population of CD138-negative cells sorted from bone marrow. The receptors come from a donor aged 40 or over with multiple myeloma.

This clonotype was recorded many times. This rearrangement joins TRBV7-3 to TRBJ2-3; a possible D gene is TRBD2 (7 bases). Germline CDR1 reads SGHTA; CDR2 reads FQGTGA. The CDR3 length is 15 residues. Trimming pared 5 bases from V and 0 bases from J, leaving 12 bases between. CDR3 bases: TGTGCCAGCAGCCTGGGGGGGGCTAGCACAGATACGCAGTATTTT. This encodes CASSLGGASTDTQYF. The complete variable domain, with remaining parts taken from reference TRBV7-3 and TRBJ2-3, reads GAGVSQTPSNKVTEKGKYVELRCDPISGHTALYWYRQSLGQGPEFLIYFQGTGAADDSGLPNDRFFAVRPEGSVSTLKIQRTERGDSAVYLCASSLGGASTDTQYFGPGTRLTVL.

This clonotype appeared many times. This sequence joins TRBV6-2 or TRBV6-3 and TRBJ1-5; D uncertain. CDR1 is MNHEY, CDR2 SVGEGT, per germline. The ends were cut back, 0 bases at V and 8 bases at J, with 5 bases in the middle. The CDR3 has 12 amino acids. CDR3 coding DNA: TGTGCCAGCAGTTACTCATGGGAGCCCCAGCATTTT. This encodes CASSYSWEPQHF.

This clonotype was detected many times. V usage is TRBV7-3 and J usage is TRBJ1-1, with D maybe TRBD1 (6 bases). Trimming removed 5 bases at V and 0 bases at J, with 10 bases between. The CDR3 contains 14 residues. The germline V gene encodes CDR1 SGHTA and CDR2 FQGTGA. CDR3 in DNA: TGTGCCAGCAGCATAGCAGGGGTGAACACTGAAGCTTTCTTT. The encoded protein is CASSIAGVNTEAFF.

This chain links TRBV11-1 with TRBJ2-1; 14 bases align to TRBD2. CDR1 and CDR2 from the germline V gene are SGHAT and FQDESV (reference sequence). CDR3 length equals 16 residues. V gave up 6 bases and J gave up 9 bases; unmatched junction bases: 10. The CDR3 sequence is CASSRTGLAGVVEQFF. The CDR3, as DNA: TGTGCCAGCAGTCGAACGGGACTAGCGGGAGTGGTTGAGCAGTTCTTC.

This clonotype was found many times. This chain connects TRBV4-3 to TRBJ1-2, with 8 bases fitting TRBD1. Per germline, CDR1 LGHNA and CDR2 YSLEER. The CDR3 is 15 residues long. The trim removed 1 base at V and 3 bases at J, leaving 4 bases unmatched. The DNA of the CDR3 is TGCGCCAGCAGCCAAGCAGGGGGCGCGGACTATGGCTACACCTTC. Translated: CASSQAGGADYGYTF.

The chain combines TRBV25-1 with TRBJ2-1; 13 nucleotides align to TRBD2. Unmatched junction bases numbered 5, after V lost 2 bases and J lost 1 base. This CDR3 region has 18 residues. In germline, CDR1 is MGHDK, CDR2 SYGVNS. For the CDR3, the DNA is TGTGCCAGCAGTGAAACTAGCGGGAGGGCATTATCCTACAATGAGCAGTTCTTC. It specifies CASSETSGRALSYNEQFF.

This clonotype has just one count. This likely came from a read error, as a far larger clone is one base away. V is TRBV7-6 and J is TRBJ2-1; weak D call: TRBD2 (6 bases). The CDR3 runs to 16 residues. CDR1 and CDR2 (germline): SGHVS, FNYEAQ. Trimming stripped 5 bases from V and 10 bases from J, with 24 bases between. This CDR3 is CASSLPFGGEGTEQFF. The CDR3 nucleotides read TGTGCCAGCAGCCTTCCCTTCGGGGGAGAAGGCACAGAGCAGTTCTTC. Drawing the rest from reference TRBV7-6 and TRBJ2-1, the complete variable domain is GAGVSQSPRYKVTKRGQDVALRCDPISGHVSLYWYRQALGQGPEFLTYFNYEAQQDKSGLPNDRFSAERPEGSISTLTIQRTEQRDSAMYRCASSLPFGGEGTEQFFGPGTRLTVL.

This clonotype occurred once. The V gene is TRBV30, the J gene TRBJ2-3; the match to TRBD2 covers 14 bases. Germline CDR1 and CDR2: GTSNPN and SVGIG (reference sequence). The CDR3 has 17 amino acids. J gave up 5 bases and V 2 bases, and 9 bases lay outside the gene matches. The CDR3 reads CAWSMGGTSGRGDTQYF. CDR3 sequence (DNA): TGTGCCTGGAGTATGGGGGGGACTAGCGGGAGAGGAGATACGCAGTATTTT.

This clonotype was seen at least ten times. The rearrangement joins TRBV19 to TRBJ1-5, with a possible D match to TRBD1 (5 bases). Germline V lookup: CDR1 LNHDA, CDR2 SQIVND (reference sequence). V lost 5 bases to trimming and J lost 5 bases, with 10 bases between them. This CDR3 is built from 13 residues. CDR3 residues: CASSPQGDQPQHF. In nucleotides, the CDR3 is TGTGCCAGTAGTCCCCAGGGCGATCAGCCCCAGCATTTT.

At least ten counts were recorded for this clonotype. The chain uses TRBV19 and TRBJ2-1, with D unclear. CDR3 length: 15 residues. Germline CDR1 LNHDA, CDR2 SQIVND (reference sequence). The V end lost 4 bases, the J end lost 0 bases, and 10 bases lay between the germline ends. CDR3 loop: CASSKVESSYNEQFF. In DNA form, the CDR3 reads TGTGCCAGTAGTAAAGTGGAGAGCTCCTACAATGAGCAGTTCTTC.

The CDR3 DNA reads as TGTGCCAGCAGCAATCCGGGACTAGTGGCCTACGAGCAGTACTTC. Its protein product is CASSNPGLVAYEQYF. This chain joins TRBV12-3 or TRBV12-4 and TRBJ2-7, with TRBD2 matching 8 bases. After removal of 6 bases from V and 2 bases from J, the junction contained 9 bases not matched to a gene. The length of the CDR3 is 15 residues.

The chain is built from TRBV19 and TRBJ2-7; D may be TRBD1 (5 bases). Trimming removed 5 bases at V and 9 bases at J, with 17 bases between. Germline CDR1 reads LNHDA; CDR2 reads SQIVND (reference sequence). The CDR3 is made up of 13 amino acids. In nucleotides, the CDR3 is TGTGCCAGTAGTGAGGAACAGGCTGGAGTGCAGTACTTC. Translation gives CASSEEQAGVQYF.

This clonotype was counted at least ten times. V is TRBV19 and J is TRBJ2-2, with 7 nucleotides matching TRBD2. Germline assignment: CDR1 LNHDA and CDR2 SQIVND (reference sequence). With 7 bases clipped from V and 0 bases from J, the junction kept 2 bases outside the gene matches. The CDR3 runs to 14 residues. CDR3 region: CASTGRSNTGELFF. CDR3 in DNA: TGTGCCAGTACCGGGAGGTCGAACACCGGGGAGCTGTTTTTT. Together with reference TRBV19 and TRBJ2-2, the CDR3 gives the full variable domain: DGGITQSPKYLFRKEGQNVTLSCEQNLNHDAMYWYRQDPGQGLRLIYYSQIVNDFQKGDIAEGYSVSREKKESFPLTVTSAQKNPTAFYLCASTGRSNTGELFFGEGSRLTVL.

This rearrangement joins TRBV20-1 to TRBJ1-3; TRBD1 matches at 8 bases. Germline CDR1 DFQATT, CDR2 SNEGSKA (reference sequence). The length of the CDR3 is 17 residues. V dropped 6 bases and J dropped 7; count of bases not matched to a gene: 20. The CDR3 loop reads CSAPGTGSWSPGNTIYF. The CDR3, as DNA: TGCAGTGCCCCCGGGACAGGCTCATGGTCACCCGGCAACACCATATATTTT.

This clonotype was seen at least ten times. The gene calls are TRBV5-1 and TRBJ2-2; TRBD1 might be the D (6 bases). Germline values: CDR1 SGHRS, CDR2 YFSETQ. This CDR3 is 13 amino acids long. V was shortened by 0 bases and J by 7 bases, with 7 bases between the two germline ends. The CDR3 DNA follows: TGCGCCAGCAGCTTGGCCAGGGGCGGGGAGCTGTTTTTT. It encodes CASSLARGGELFF. Drawing the rest from reference TRBV5-1 and TRBJ2-2, the complete variable domain is KAGVTQTPRYLIKTRGQQVTLSCSPISGHRSVSWYQQTPGQGLQFLFEYFSETQRNKGNFPGRFSGRQFSNSRSEMNVSTLELGDSALYLCASSLARGGELFFGEGSRLTVL.

Worth noting for this clonotype: A clone one base away is much larger, so this may be a read error. V and J are TRBV7-3 and TRBJ2-5; the D gene is possibly TRBD2 (6 bases). This CDR3 has 15 amino acids. The V gene lost 2 bases and the J gene lost 2 bases, with 12 bases spanning the gap. Germline V gene lookup returns CDR1 SGHTA and CDR2 FQGTGA. The CDR3 DNA is TGTGCCAGCAGCTTATTCGCGGGGAGGCAAGAGACCCAGTACTTC. Its translation is CASSLFAGRQETQYF.

There are many counts of this clonotype. The chain combines TRBV4-1 with TRBJ2-1; the match to TRBD2 covers 12 bases. The ends lost 1 base at V and 0 bases at J; junction bases unmatched: 10. The CDR3 contains 20 residues. The germline CDR1 and CDR2 sequences are MGHRA and YSYEKL. As DNA, the CDR3 is TGCGCCAGCAGCCAAGTTCCAGGGCTAGCGGGAGGGAGCTCCTACAATGAGCAGTTCTTC. It is translated as CASSQVPGLAGGSSYNEQFF.

In this sample, this clonotype turned up once. One end of the junction does not line up with germline, which may come from a read error. J is TRBJ2-3 and V is TRBV6-5, with unresolved D. The CDR3 has 12 residues. The germline V gene encodes CDR1 MNHEY and CDR2 SVGAGI. The CDR3 DNA reads as TGTGCCAGCAGCGACCCCGCAGATACGCAGTACTTT. Encoded protein: CASSDPADTQYF.

Details on this clonotype: This likely stems from a read error, as it lies one base from a far larger clone. The chain couples TRBV7-2 to TRBJ2-3, with D unresolved. Deletions cut 5 bases from V and 7 bases from J, with 7 bases between. The CDR3 has 11 residues. Germline CDR1 SGHTA, CDR2 FQGNSA. The DNA of the CDR3 is TGTGCCAGCAGCCTGGGAAATACGCAGTATTTT. Translation: CASSLGNTQYF.

This clonotype was seen many times. V is TRBV18 and J is TRBJ2-5; D is possibly TRBD1 (6 bases). Germline CDR1 reads KGHSH; CDR2 reads LQKENI. CDR3 length equals 15 residues. V lost 6 bases to trimming and J lost 1 base, with 15 bases between them. This chain's CDR3 is CASSPLQGPQETQYF. CDR3 DNA: TGTGCCAGCTCGCCCTTACAGGGTCCCCAAGAGACCCAGTACTTC.

Many counts were recorded for this clonotype. The J gene is TRBJ2-3, the V gene TRBV20-1, with 7 bases matching TRBD2. Germline CDR1 DFQATT, CDR2 SNEGSKA (reference sequence). J gave up 3 bases and V 1 base, and 13 bases lay outside the gene matches. The CDR3 extends over 17 amino acids. The CDR3 here is CSARGLADSALTDTQYF. The CDR3 nucleotides read TGCAGTGCTAGAGGGCTAGCGGACTCCGCCCTGACAGATACGCAGTATTTT.

This clonotype was observed many times. The chain recombines TRBV6-2 or TRBV6-3 with TRBJ1-2; a possible D gene is TRBD1 (6 bases). Trimming cost V 6 bases and J 7 bases, with 9 bases left between them. The CDR3 runs to 11 residues. Germline V lookup: CDR1 MNHEY, CDR2 SVGEGT. The DNA of the CDR3 is TGTGCCAGCAGAAGACAGGTTGGCTACACCTTC. It is translated as CASRRQVGYTF.

This clonotype was seen at least ten times. This sequence joins TRBV5-6 and TRBJ2-1, with TRBD1 matching 8 bases. The CDR3 contains 16 residues. V shed 2 bases and J 6 bases; nucleotides not matched to a gene: 10. CDR1 is SGHDT, CDR2 YYEEEE, per germline. CDR3 DNA: TGTGCCAGCAGCTTCCCCGGACAGGGTCAAGCCAATGAGCAGTTCTTC. It is translated as CASSFPGQGQANEQFF.

There are many counts of this clonotype. V and J are TRBV20-1 and TRBJ2-3; 14 bases are shared with TRBD2. Germline CDR1 is DFQATT and CDR2 is SNEGSKA (reference sequence). J was trimmed by 3 bases and V by 4 bases; bases with no gene match: 12. This CDR3 is built from 18 residues. This CDR3 reads CSAKIPGTSGSVTDTQYF. The CDR3 DNA reads as TGCAGTGCTAAAATCCCCGGGACTAGCGGGAGTGTGACAGATACGCAGTATTTT.

This clonotype was counted ten times or more. This sequence joins TRBV3-1 and TRBJ2-2, with 8 positions matching TRBD2. J gave up 6 bases and V 6 bases, and 12 bases lay outside the gene matches. Germline lookup yields CDR1 LGHDT and CDR2 YNNKEL (reference sequence). The CDR3 has 16 amino acids. The CDR3 here is CASRGAGAPRAGELFF. CDR3 in DNA: TGTGCCAGCAGGGGAGCGGGAGCGCCAAGGGCCGGGGAGCTGTTTTTT.